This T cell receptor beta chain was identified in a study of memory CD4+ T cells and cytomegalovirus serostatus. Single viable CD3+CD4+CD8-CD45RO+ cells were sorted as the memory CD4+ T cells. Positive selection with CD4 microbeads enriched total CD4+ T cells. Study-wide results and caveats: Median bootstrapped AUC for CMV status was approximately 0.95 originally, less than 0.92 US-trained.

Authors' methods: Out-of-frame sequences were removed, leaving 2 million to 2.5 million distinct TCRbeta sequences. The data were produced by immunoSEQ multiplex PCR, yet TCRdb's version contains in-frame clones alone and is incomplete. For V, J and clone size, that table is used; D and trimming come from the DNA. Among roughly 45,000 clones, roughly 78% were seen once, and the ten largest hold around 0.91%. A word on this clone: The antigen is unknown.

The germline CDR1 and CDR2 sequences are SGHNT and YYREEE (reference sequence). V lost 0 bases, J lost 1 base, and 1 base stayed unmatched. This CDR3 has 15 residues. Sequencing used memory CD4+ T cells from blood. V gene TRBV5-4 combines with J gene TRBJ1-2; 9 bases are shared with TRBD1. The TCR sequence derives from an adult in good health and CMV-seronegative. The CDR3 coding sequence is TGTGCCAGCAGCTTGGGGGACAGGGATAACTATGGCTACACCTTC. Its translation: CASSLGDRDNYGYTF.